The 11 T cell receptor beta chains presented below share a single source sample, sequenced in a study of cytomegalovirus exposure and HLA in healthy donors. Generated by immunoSEQ multiplex PCR, the TCRdb table keeps only in-frame clones and is missing some. Found here are around 190,000 clones, roughly 86% of them singletons; the top ten hold 7.2%. Specimen: PBMCs. The receptors derive from a man aged 30-40 years in good health and CMV-seropositive.

The chain joins TRBV12-5 to TRBJ2-1; 7 bases line up with TRBD2. The CDR3 loop spans 14 amino acids. Germline lookup yields CDR1 LGHNT and CDR2 FRNRAP. V shed 7 bases, J shed 7 bases, and the junction held 10 bases outside the gene matches. This CDR3 is CASAPSGGLNEQFF. Written as DNA, the CDR3 is TGTGCTAGTGCCCCATCGGGAGGCCTTAATGAGCAGTTCTTC. Full variable domain (rest looked up from reference TRBV12-5 and TRBJ2-1): DARVTQTPRHKVTEMGQEVTMRCQPILGHNTVFWYRQTMMQGLELLAYFRNRAPLDDSGMPKDRFSAEMPDATLATLKIQPSEPRDSAVYFCASAPSGGLNEQFFGPGTRLTVL.

This clone was detected once. This chain joins TRBV4-2 and TRBJ2-7; D is possibly TRBD2 (6 bases). CDR1 LGHNA and CDR2 YNFKEQ come from the germline V gene. The CDR3 contains 16 residues. V shed 0 bases and J shed 0 bases, with 12 bases lying between them. The CDR3 is CASSQDRSGASYEQYF. CDR3 coding DNA: TGTGCCAGCAGCCAAGACCGTAGCGGAGCCTCCTACGAGCAGTACTTC.

Only one count was recorded for this clone. This chain connects TRBV14 to TRBJ1-2, with D tentatively TRBD1 (5 bases). The CDR3 has 15 amino acids. V lost 0 bases to trimming and J lost 5 bases, with 13 bases between them. Germline V gene lookup returns CDR1 SGHDN and CDR2 FVKESK. The DNA of the CDR3 is TGTGCCAGCAGCCAAGATCTTCGGGGGGTTTATGGCTACACCTTC. The encoded protein is CASSQDLRGVYGYTF.

To note about this clone: The identical CDR3 is also encoded by other nucleotide sequences in the sample. The V call is TRBV12-5, the J call TRBJ1-3; D not certain. Deletions cut 5 bases from V and 2 bases from J, with 1 base between. The germline V gene has CDR1 LGHNT and CDR2 FRNRAP. The CDR3 is 11 amino acids. The CDR3 is CASGTGNTIYF. CDR3 nucleotide sequence: TGTGCTAGTGGTACTGGAAACACCATATATTTT.

The V and J genes are TRBV19 and TRBJ2-3; D uncertain. Germline loops: CDR1 LNHDA, CDR2 SQIVND (reference sequence). CDR3 length: 16 amino acids. V was shortened by 8 bases and J by 1 base, with 19 bases between the two germline ends. Here the CDR3 DNA reads TGTGCCAGTGATTTACCCCGGTCGCAGGGCACAGATACGCAGTATTTT. It yields the protein CASDLPRSQGTDTQYF.

The gene calls are TRBV29-1 and TRBJ2-1; maybe TRBD1 (6 bases). CDR1 is SQVTM, CDR2 ANQGSEA, per germline. V lost 4 bases and J lost 7, with 11 bases in between. This CDR3 comprises 12 residues. The CDR3 region has the DNA TGCAGCGTTGCGCCAGGGGTAAATGAGCAGTTCTTC. Its protein product is CSVAPGVNEQFF.

The rearrangement joins TRBV7-3 to TRBJ2-6; no firm D call. The CDR3 has 17 residues. Trimming left V 5 bases short and J 0 bases short, with 14 bases between. Germline loops: CDR1 SGHTA, CDR2 FQGTGA. CDR3 nucleotides: TGTGCCAGCAGCCCTAATCGGGTCTCCTCTGGGGCCAACGTCCTGACTTTC. It translates to CASSPNRVSSGANVLTF.

The chain links TRBV5-1 to TRBJ2-3, with unresolved D. Germline V gene sequence: CDR1 SGHRS, CDR2 YFSETQ. Trimming removed 1 base at V and 3 bases at J, with 6 bases between. This CDR3 spans 13 amino acids. The CDR3 region is CASSLSATDTQYF. The CDR3 DNA sequence: TGCGCCAGCAGCTTGTCCGCTACAGATACGCAGTATTTT. The full variable domain, with the rest looked up from reference TRBV5-1 and TRBJ2-3, is KAGVTQTPRYLIKTRGQQVTLSCSPISGHRSVSWYQQTPGQGLQFLFEYFSETQRNKGNFPGRFSGRQFSNSRSEMNVSTLELGDSALYLCASSLSATDTQYFGPGTRLTVL.

V and J are TRBV10-2 and TRBJ2-7; D possibly matches TRBD1 or TRBD2 (5 bases each). V dropped 3 bases and J dropped 3 bases, with 9 bases sitting between them. The CDR3 is made up of 13 amino acids. The germline CDR1 and CDR2 sequences are WSHSY and SAAADI. The CDR3 DNA reads TGCGCCAGCAGTGATGGGGGAATCTACGAGCAGTACTTC. It is translated as CASSDGGIYEQYF.

The chain combines TRBV28 with TRBJ2-1; 8 positions agree with TRBD2. This CDR3 contains 16 residues. CDR1 MDHEN and CDR2 SYDVKM come from the germline V gene. The trim removed 6 bases at V and 1 base at J, leaving 8 bases unmatched. CDR3 bases: TGTGCCAGCAGAACACTAGAGCGGGGGTCCTACAATGAGCAGTTCTTC. It yields the protein CASRTLERGSYNEQFF.

The chain recombines TRBV6-5 with TRBJ1-1; 7 bases are shared with TRBD1. V trimming: 5 bases; J trimming: 5 bases; junction bases outside the gene matches: 11. The CDR3 has 15 amino acids. The germline V gene has CDR1 MNHEY and CDR2 SVGAGI. For the CDR3, the DNA is TGTGCCAGCAGTAATTCCAGGACAGGCAGAACTGAAGCTTTCTTT. This encodes CASSNSRTGRTEAFF.